Below, 13 T cell receptor beta chains from the same sample are listed, as sequenced in a study of T cells in Graves' hyperthyroidism and ophthalmopathy. Using RNA transcripts as the source, TCR beta CDR3 regions were amplified. A set of HTBI primers served as the primers for a first-round RT-PCR of the TCR CDR3. TCRdb processed the multiplex PCR reads anew with MiXCR; each CDR3 protein has one entry. The repertoire has nearly 750,000 distinct CDR3 sequences, 35% of them found once; the top ten carry around 31%. The specimen was blood. All receptors come from a woman between 35 and 50 years old with Graves' hyperthyroidism.

The chain is built from TRBV19 and TRBJ2-7, with a possible D match to TRBD2 (5 bases). The germline gives CDR1 LNHDA, CDR2 SQIVND (reference sequence). The ends were cut back, 6 bases at V and 2 bases at J, with 14 bases in the middle. This CDR3 has 14 residues. The CDR3: CASRRERVTYEQYF. Here the CDR3 DNA reads TGTGCCAGTAGGAGGGAGAGGGTGACCTACGAGCAGTACTTC.

The chain recombines TRBV2 with TRBJ2-7, with 11 nucleotides matching TRBD1. The J call is uncertain, as TRBJ2-5 better fits the DNA end. Germline CDR1 and CDR2: SNHLY and FYNNEI. The CDR3 runs to 13 residues. In DNA form, the CDR3 reads TGTGCCAGCAGAGGGACAGGGGGAAAGACCCAGTACTTC. This sequence encodes CASRGTGGKTQYF.

This clonotype has at least ten counts. The chain is built from TRBV15 and TRBJ1-6; D gene ambiguous. Trimming took 5 bases from V and 7 from J, leaving 12 bases between them. The germline V gene encodes CDR1 LNHNV and CDR2 YYDKDF (reference sequence). The CDR3 covers 14 residues. CDR3 sequence (DNA): TGTGCCACCAGCGGTTACAGCCTAAATTCACCCCTCCACTTT. Protein product: CATSGYSLNSPLHF.

This chain uses TRBV7-9 with TRBJ2-5; a possible D gene is TRBD2 (6 bases). Germline CDR1 and CDR2: SEHNR and FQNEAQ (reference sequence). This CDR3 is 15 amino acids long. The V gene lost 5 bases and the J gene lost 5 bases, with 18 bases spanning the gap. CDR3 region: CASSPPSGGDETQYF. The DNA for the CDR3 is TGTGCCAGCAGCCCCCCCTCCGGCGGGGACGAGACCCAGTACTTC.

Points on this clonotype: A much larger clonotype is one base distant, so this may be a read error. The genes are TRBV28 and TRBJ2-5, with D unresolved. V was clipped by 5 bases and J by 5 bases, with 6 bases between them. The CDR3 sequence is 11 residues long. In germline, CDR1 is MDHEN, CDR2 SYDVKM. CDR3 in DNA: TGTGCCAGCAGTGTCCCCGAGACCCAGTACTTC. This codes for CASSVPETQYF. The complete variable domain, with remaining parts taken from reference TRBV28 and TRBJ2-5, reads DVKVTQSSRYLVKRTGEKVFLECVQDMDHENMFWYRQDPGLGLRLIYFSYDVKMKEKGDIPEGYSVSREKKERFSLILESASTNQTSMYLCASSVPETQYFGPGTRLLVL.

The chain recombines TRBV5-1 with TRBJ2-2; 8 positions agree with TRBD2. V shed 4 bases and J 4 bases; nucleotides not matched to a gene: 6. The CDR3 is 15 residues long. CDR1 and CDR2 from the germline V gene are SGHRS and YFSETQ. The CDR3 nucleotides read TGCGCCAGCAGCCCCGGGGGGGAACTCACCGGGGAGCTGTTTTTT. It specifies CASSPGGELTGELFF. Full variable domain (missing parts from reference TRBV5-1 and TRBJ2-2): KAGVTQTPRYLIKTRGQQVTLSCSPISGHRSVSWYQQTPGQGLQFLFEYFSETQRNKGNFPGRFSGRQFSNSRSEMNVSTLELGDSALYLCASSPGGELTGELFFGEGSRLTVL.

The chain uses TRBV7-9 and TRBJ2-2; D gene uncertain. The V and J ends lost 5 bases and 6 bases respectively, with 13 bases between them. Germline lookup yields CDR1 SEHNR and CDR2 FQNEAQ (reference sequence). There are 14 residues in the CDR3. CDR3 amino acids: CASSRAEGSGELFF. For the CDR3, the DNA is TGTGCCAGCAGCCGAGCCGAAGGGTCCGGGGAGCTGTTTTTT.

The chain couples TRBV5-1 to TRBJ2-7; 7 bases align to TRBD2. The germline CDR1 and CDR2 sequences are SGHRS and YFSETQ. The CDR3 runs to 14 residues. V was pared by 5 bases and J by 0 bases, with 5 bases of the junction left unmatched. The CDR3 DNA sequence: TGCGCCAGCAGGGGGAGGGACCTCTCCTACGAGCAGTACTTC. Translation: CASRGRDLSYEQYF. The full variable domain, with the rest looked up from reference TRBV5-1 and TRBJ2-7, is KAGVTQTPRYLIKTRGQQVTLSCSPISGHRSVSWYQQTPGQGLQFLFEYFSETQRNKGNFPGRFSGRQFSNSRSEMNVSTLELGDSALYLCASRGRDLSYEQYFGPGTRLTVT.

The chain couples TRBV7-9 to TRBJ2-7, with 7 bases identical to TRBD1. After removal of 8 bases from V and 7 bases from J, the junction contained 11 bases not matched to a gene. CDR3 size: 13 residues. Germline CDR1 and CDR2: SEHNR and FQNEAQ (reference sequence). The CDR3 loop is CASGRDRNNEQYF. The CDR3 bases are TGTGCCAGCGGTAGGGACAGAAACAATGAGCAGTACTTC.

CDR3 protein: CASSLTYFGVSNQPQHF. DNA for the CDR3: TGTGCCAGCAGTTTGACCTATTTCGGTGTCAGCAATCAGCCCCAGCATTTT. The V and J genes are TRBV6-1 and TRBJ1-5; D call uncertain. The germline V gene has CDR1 MNHNS and CDR2 SASEGT. V was clipped by 5 bases and J by 1 base, with 18 bases between them. The CDR3 is 17 residues long.

This clonotype has a count of ten or more. The genes are TRBV7-2 and TRBJ1-5, with unresolved D. V shed 1 base and J shed 4 bases, with 11 bases lying between them. From germline, CDR1 is SGHTA and CDR2 FQGNSA. CDR3 length equals 15 residues. CDR3 protein: CASSLERSGNQPQHF. The CDR3 nucleotides read TGTGCCAGCAGCTTAGAGCGATCTGGGAATCAGCCCCAGCATTTT.

The sample holds many counts of this clonotype. V usage is TRBV4-1 and J usage is TRBJ2-5; D is unresolved. This CDR3 is 16 amino acids long. The ends were cut back, 3 bases at V and 1 base at J, with 15 bases in the middle. CDR1 is MGHRA, CDR2 YSYEKL, per germline. CDR3 amino acids: CASSHPTVGGQETQYF. CDR3 coding DNA: TGCGCCAGCAGCCACCCCACAGTGGGTGGCCAAGAGACCCAGTACTTC.

This clonotype occurred a few times. The gene calls are TRBV5-6 and TRBJ1-2; TRBD1 matches at 7 bases. The CDR3 spans 14 residues. J gave up 4 bases and V 4 bases, and 7 bases lay outside the gene matches. CDR1 is SGHDT, CDR2 YYEEEE, per germline. CDR3 coding DNA: TGTGCCAGCAGCACAGGACAGGAGGTCTATGGCTACACCTTC. This translates into CASSTGQEVYGYTF.